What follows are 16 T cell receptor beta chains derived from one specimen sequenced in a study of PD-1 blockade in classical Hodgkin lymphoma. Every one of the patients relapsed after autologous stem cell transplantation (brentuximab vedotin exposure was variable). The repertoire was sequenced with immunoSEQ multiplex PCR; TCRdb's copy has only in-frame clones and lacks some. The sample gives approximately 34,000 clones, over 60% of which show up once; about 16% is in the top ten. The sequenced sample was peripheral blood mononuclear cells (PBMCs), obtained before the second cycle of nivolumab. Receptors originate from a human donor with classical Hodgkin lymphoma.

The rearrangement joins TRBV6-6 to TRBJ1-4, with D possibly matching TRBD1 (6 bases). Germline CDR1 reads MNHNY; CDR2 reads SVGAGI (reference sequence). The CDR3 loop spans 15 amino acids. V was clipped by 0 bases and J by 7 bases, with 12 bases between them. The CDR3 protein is CASSYSRQGSEKLFF. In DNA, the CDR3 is TGTGCCAGCAGTTACTCTAGGCAGGGGTCTGAAAAACTGTTTTTT.

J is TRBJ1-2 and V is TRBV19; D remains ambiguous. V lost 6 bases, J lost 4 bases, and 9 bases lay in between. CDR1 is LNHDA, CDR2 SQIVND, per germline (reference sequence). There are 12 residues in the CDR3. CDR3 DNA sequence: TGTGCCAGTAGGGTCGCGGCCTATGGCTACACCTTC. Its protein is CASRVAAYGYTF.

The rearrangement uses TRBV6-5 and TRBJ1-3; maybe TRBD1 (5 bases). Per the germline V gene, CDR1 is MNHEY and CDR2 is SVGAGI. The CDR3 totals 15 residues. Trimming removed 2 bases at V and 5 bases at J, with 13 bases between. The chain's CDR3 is CASSYVAGSRNTIYF. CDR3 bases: TGTGCCAGCAGTTACGTGGCAGGGAGCCGAAACACCATATATTTT.

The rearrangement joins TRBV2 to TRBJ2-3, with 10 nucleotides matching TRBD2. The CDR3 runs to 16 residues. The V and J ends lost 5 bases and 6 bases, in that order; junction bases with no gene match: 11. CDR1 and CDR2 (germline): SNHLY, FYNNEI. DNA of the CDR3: TGTGCCAGCAGTTATGGGACTAGCGCCCCTTCGGATACGCAGTATTTT. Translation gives CASSYGTSAPSDTQYF. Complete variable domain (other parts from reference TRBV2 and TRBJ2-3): EPEVTQTPSHQVTQMGQEVILRCVPISNHLYFYWYRQILGQKVEFLVSFYNNEISEKSEIFDDQFSVERPDGSNFTLKIRSTKLEDSAMYFCASSYGTSAPSDTQYFGPGTRLTVL.

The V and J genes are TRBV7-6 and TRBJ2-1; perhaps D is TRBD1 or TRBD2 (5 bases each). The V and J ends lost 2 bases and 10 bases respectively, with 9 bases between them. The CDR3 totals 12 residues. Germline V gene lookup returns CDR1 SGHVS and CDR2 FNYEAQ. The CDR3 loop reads CASSLRWGEQFF. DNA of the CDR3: TGTGCCAGCAGCTTAAGGTGGGGGGAGCAGTTCTTC.

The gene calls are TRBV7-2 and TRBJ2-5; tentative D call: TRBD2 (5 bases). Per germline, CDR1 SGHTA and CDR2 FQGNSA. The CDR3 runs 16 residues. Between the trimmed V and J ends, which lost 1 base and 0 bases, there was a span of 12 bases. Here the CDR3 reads CASSLGGLADQETQYF. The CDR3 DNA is TGTGCCAGCAGCTTAGGAGGGCTAGCAGACCAAGAGACCCAGTACTTC.

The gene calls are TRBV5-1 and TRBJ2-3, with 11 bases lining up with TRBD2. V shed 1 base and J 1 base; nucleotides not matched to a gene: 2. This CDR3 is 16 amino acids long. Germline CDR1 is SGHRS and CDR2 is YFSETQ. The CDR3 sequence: CASSLILAGGTDTQYF. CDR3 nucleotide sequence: TGCGCCAGCAGCTTGATACTAGCGGGGGGCACAGATACGCAGTATTTT. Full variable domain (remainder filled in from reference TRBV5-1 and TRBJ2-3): KAGVTQTPRYLIKTRGQQVTLSCSPISGHRSVSWYQQTPGQGLQFLFEYFSETQRNKGNFPGRFSGRQFSNSRSEMNVSTLELGDSALYLCASSLILAGGTDTQYFGPGTRLTVL.

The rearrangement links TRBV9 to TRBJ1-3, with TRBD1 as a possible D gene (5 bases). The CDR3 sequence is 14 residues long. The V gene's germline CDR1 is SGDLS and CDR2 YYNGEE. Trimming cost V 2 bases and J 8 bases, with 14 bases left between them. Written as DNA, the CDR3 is TGTGCCAGCAGCGTTGCATCTCAGGGCTACACCATATATTTT. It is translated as CASSVASQGYTIYF.

This CDR3 is CASSFSSGGNTDTQYF. CDR3 coding DNA: TGCGCCAGCAGCTTTTCCAGCGGGGGTAACACAGATACGCAGTATTTT. V gene TRBV5-1 combines with J gene TRBJ2-3, with 8 nucleotides matching TRBD2. CDR3 length equals 16 residues. From germline, CDR1 is SGHRS and CDR2 YFSETQ. The junction had 7 bases not matched to a gene; V was cut back by 2 bases and J by 2 bases.

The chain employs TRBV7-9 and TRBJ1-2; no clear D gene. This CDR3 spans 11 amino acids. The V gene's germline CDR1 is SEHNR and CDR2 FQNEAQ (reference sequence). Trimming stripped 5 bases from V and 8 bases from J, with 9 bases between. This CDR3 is CASSRGLGYTF. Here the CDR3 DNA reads TGTGCCAGCAGCCGGGGTTTGGGCTACACCTTC.

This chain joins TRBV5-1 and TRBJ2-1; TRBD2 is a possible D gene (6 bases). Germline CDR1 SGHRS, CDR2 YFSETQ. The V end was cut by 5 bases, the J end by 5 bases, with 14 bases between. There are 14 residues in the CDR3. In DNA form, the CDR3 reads TGCGCCAGCAGTCCCGGGAGCCCGCACAATGAGCAGTTCTTC. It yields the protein CASSPGSPHNEQFF.

The CDR3 DNA reads TGTGCCAGCAGCTTGGGACGACAAGGCGAGCAGTACTTC. Translated, it gives CASSLGRQGEQYF. The chain carries TRBV5-4 and TRBJ2-7, with D unresolved. Germline CDR1 reads SGHNT; CDR2 reads YYREEE (reference sequence). The CDR3 spans 13 residues. Trimming removed 0 bases from V and 6 bases from J, with 10 bases in between.

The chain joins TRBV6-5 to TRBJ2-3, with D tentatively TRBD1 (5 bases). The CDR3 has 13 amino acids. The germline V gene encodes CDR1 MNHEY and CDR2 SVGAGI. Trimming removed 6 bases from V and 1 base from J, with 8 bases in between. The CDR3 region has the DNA TGTGCCAGCAGAGGGGCCGGCACAGATACGCAGTATTTT. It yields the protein CASRGAGTDTQYF.

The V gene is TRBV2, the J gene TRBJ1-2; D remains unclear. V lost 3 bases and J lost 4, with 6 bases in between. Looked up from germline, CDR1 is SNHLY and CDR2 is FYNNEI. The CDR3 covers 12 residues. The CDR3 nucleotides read TGTGCCAGCAGTGAGAACCTCTATGGCTACACCTTC. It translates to CASSENLYGYTF.

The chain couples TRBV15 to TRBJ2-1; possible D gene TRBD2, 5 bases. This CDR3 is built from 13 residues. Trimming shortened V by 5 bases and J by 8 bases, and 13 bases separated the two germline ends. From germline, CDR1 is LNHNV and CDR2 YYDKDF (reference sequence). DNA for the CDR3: TGTGCCACCAGCTTAAGACCCGGGGATGAGCAGTTCTTC. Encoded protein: CATSLRPGDEQFF.

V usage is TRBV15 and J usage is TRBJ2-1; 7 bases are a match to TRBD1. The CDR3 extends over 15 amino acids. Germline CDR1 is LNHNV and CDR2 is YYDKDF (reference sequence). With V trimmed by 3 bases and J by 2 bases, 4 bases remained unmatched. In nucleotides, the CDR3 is TGTGCCACCAGCAGGTGGACAGGACCCTACAATGAGCAGTTCTTC. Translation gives CATSRWTGPYNEQFF. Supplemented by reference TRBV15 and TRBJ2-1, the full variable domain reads DAMVIQNPRYQVTQFGKPVTLSCSQTLNHNVMYWYQQKSSQAPKLLFHYYDKDFNNEADTPDNFQSRRPNTSFCFLDIRSPGLGDTAMYLCATSRWTGPYNEQFFGPGTRLTVL.